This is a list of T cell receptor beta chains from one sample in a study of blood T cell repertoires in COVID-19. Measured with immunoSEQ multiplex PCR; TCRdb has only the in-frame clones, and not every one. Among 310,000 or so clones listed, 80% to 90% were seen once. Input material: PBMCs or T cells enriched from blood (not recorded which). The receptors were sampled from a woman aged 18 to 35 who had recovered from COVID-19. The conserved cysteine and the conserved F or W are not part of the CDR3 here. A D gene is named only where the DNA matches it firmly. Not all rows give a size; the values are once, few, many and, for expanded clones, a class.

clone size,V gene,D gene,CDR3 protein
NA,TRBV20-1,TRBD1,SASTPRQGEAF
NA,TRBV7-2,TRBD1,ASSLGQGAFIPF
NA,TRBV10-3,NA,AISQSGDTGELF
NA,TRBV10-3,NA,AISESRVRVRNQPQH
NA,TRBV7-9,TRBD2,ASSLGMSGSGETQY
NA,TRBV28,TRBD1,ASRTTGDTEAF
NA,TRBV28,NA,ATIDGGSYGYT
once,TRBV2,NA,ASSGDGNTIY
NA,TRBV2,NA,ASSAAGMPVSRPQH
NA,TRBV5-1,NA,ASSLLPRGGYT
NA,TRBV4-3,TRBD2,ASSQTGLAGVETQY
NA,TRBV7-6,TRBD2,ASSQTSGPYNEQF
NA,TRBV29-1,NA,SVVDSRVGYT
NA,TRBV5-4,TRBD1,ASSLVPGQGSVAF
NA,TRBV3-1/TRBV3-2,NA,ASSQDAVSGNTIY
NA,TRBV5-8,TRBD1,ASSFETGGYGYT
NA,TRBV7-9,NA,ASSFGLYSNQPQH
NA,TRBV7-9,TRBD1,ASSPGGWTGGKLF
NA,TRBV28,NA,ASSRTVNQPQH
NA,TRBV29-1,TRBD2,SVGLAGAYQETQY
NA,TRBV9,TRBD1,ASSPDRVNYGYT
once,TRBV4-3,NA,ASSQYTMTGGKYGYT
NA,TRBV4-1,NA,ASSQGGGANYGYT
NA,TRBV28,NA,ASSWGGGGYT
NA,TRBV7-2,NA,ASSLHSPLSDTEAF
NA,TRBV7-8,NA,ASSLEAVSYNEQF
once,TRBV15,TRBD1,ATSLQGARTDTQY
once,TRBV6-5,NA,ASSRRGILNTEAF
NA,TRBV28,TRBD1,ASSWGTGTGRATDTQY
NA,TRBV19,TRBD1,ASSILPGQGGTEAF
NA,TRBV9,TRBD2,ASSAIPGLAGVEVRTGELF